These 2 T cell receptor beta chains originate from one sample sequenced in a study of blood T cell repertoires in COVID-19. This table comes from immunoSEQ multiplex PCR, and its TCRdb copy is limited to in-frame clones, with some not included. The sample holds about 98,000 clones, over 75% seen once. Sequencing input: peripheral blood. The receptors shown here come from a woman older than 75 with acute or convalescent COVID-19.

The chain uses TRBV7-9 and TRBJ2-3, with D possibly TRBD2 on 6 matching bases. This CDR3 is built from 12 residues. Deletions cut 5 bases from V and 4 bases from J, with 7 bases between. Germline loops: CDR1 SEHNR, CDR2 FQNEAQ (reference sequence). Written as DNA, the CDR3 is TGTGCCAGCAGCCCGGGAGCAGATACGCAGTATTTT. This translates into CASSPGADTQYF.

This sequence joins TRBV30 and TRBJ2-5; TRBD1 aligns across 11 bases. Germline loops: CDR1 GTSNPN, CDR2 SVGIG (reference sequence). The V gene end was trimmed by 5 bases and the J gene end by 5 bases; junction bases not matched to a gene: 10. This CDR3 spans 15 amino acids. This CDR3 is CAWGNLGTGGETQYF. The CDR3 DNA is TGTGCCTGGGGGAACCTCGGGACAGGGGGTGAGACCCAGTACTTC.